Listed below are T cell receptor beta chains from one sample, sequenced in a study of blood T cell repertoires in COVID-19. The method was immunoSEQ multiplex PCR; TCRdb's version includes in-frame clones alone and lacks a portion of them. The data show 150,000 to 200,000 clones, 82% seen once. Material for sequencing was peripheral blood. These receptors came from a young woman with acute or convalescent COVID-19. The conserved cysteine and the conserved F or W are not part of the CDR3 here.

TRBJ1-1	TRBV14	13	ASSLGTDPNTEAF
TRBJ1-1	TRBV7-3	13	ASSPIPVLNTEAF
TRBJ1-4	TRBV5-5	14	ASSGNEVIVNEKLF
TRBJ1-1	TRBV15	15	ATSRESGGELNTEAF
TRBJ2-7	TRBV11-2	16	ASSFGLAGGHVAYEQY
TRBJ2-1	TRBV19	12	ASSIQAGYNEQF
TRBJ2-7	TRBV5-6	11	ASSLVYGYEQY
TRBJ2-7	TRBV2	10	ASRGQGYEQY
TRBJ1-1	TRBV30	10	AGAGEWGEAF
TRBJ1-1	TRBV29-1	12	SVDPGQSNTEAF
TRBJ2-2	TRBV9	14	ASSAWRGGNTGELF
TRBJ1-1	TRBV28	11	ASSPPQNTEAF
TRBJ2-3	TRBV5-1	12	ASSLLAGADTQY
TRBJ1-3	TRBV7-8	15	ASSLITGGLSGNTIY
TRBJ2-3	TRBV18	14	ASSPPGREGTDTQY
TRBJ1-2	TRBV6-1	12	ASSEGRRGYGYT